This TCR beta chain was profiled in a study of patients and donors after allogeneic stem cell transplantation. Each CDR3 protein gets one entry after TCRdb re-called the RT-PCR reads with MiXCR. This sample yields hundreds of thousands of distinct CDR3 sequences, of which 16% are seen a single time; roughly 7% belongs to the top ten. Sequencing was done on a sample of blood, either unsorted or a sorted T cell fraction (not recorded which). The TCR sequence derives from a human donor who was either an allogeneic HSCT recipient or a stem cell or donor lymphocyte infusion donor (not recorded which). It is not recorded whose cells these are; they may come from a transplant donor.

Here the CDR3 DNA reads TGTGCCAGCAGCTTTTTGGGTGATCCGGATCAAGAGACCCAGTACTTC. Its translation is CASSFLGDPDQETQYF. The chain couples TRBV7-9 to TRBJ2-5, with D uncertain. Germline assignment: CDR1 SEHNR and CDR2 FQNEAQ (reference sequence). The CDR3 is 16 amino acids. V shed 3 bases and J shed 2 bases, with 16 bases lying between them.